Listed here are 3 T cell receptor beta chains from one sample, sequenced in a study of blood T cell repertoires in COVID-19. Produced via immunoSEQ multiplex PCR; TCRdb's table is partial and in-frame only. The sample carries about 310,000 clones, around nine tenths recorded once. The sequenced sample was peripheral blood. The source of these receptors is a man in his forties or fifties with active or convalescent COVID-19.

Comments on this clone: One end of the junction fails to match germline, which may point to a read error. V gene TRBV7-9 combines with J gene TRBJ1-2, with TRBD1 identical over 9 bases. This CDR3 has 13 residues. Germline-derived CDR1 and CDR2 are SEHNR and FQNEAQ (reference sequence). The CDR3, as DNA: TGTGCCAGCAGCCCGGGACAGGGTTATGGCTACACTTTC. This translates into CASSPGQGYGYTF.

The rearrangement joins TRBV18 to TRBJ1-6; weak D call: TRBD1 (6 bases). Germline V gene lookup returns CDR1 KGHSH and CDR2 LQKENI. The CDR3 sequence is 14 residues long. Trimming cost V 2 bases and J 7 bases, with 9 bases left between them. CDR3 sequence reads: CASSPEGGNSPLHF. As DNA, the CDR3 is TGTGCCAGCTCACCAGAGGGGGGGAATTCACCCCTCCACTTT.

DNA of the CDR3: TGTGCCTGGGGGGGGGACAGGCTGTCCTACGAGCAGTACTTC. Its protein product is CAWGGDRLSYEQYF. This chain uses TRBV30 with TRBJ2-7, with D perhaps TRBD1 (8 bases). CDR1 is GTSNPN and CDR2 is SVGIG in the germline V gene (reference sequence). The CDR3 length is 14 residues. Deletions cut 5 bases from V and 1 base from J, with 15 bases between.